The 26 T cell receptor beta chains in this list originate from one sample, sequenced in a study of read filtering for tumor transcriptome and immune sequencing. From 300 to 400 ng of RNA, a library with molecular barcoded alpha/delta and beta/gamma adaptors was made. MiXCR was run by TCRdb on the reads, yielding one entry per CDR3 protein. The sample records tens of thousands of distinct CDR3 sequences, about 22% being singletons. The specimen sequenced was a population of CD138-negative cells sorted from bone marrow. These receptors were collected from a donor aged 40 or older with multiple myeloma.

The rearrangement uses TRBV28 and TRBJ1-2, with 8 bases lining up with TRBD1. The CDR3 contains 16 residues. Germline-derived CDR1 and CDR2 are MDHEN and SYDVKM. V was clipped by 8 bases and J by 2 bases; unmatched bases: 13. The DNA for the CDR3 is TGTGCCAGCTCCCTGGGTCAGGGGGCGAAGAACTATGGCTACACCTTC. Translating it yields CASSLGQGAKNYGYTF.

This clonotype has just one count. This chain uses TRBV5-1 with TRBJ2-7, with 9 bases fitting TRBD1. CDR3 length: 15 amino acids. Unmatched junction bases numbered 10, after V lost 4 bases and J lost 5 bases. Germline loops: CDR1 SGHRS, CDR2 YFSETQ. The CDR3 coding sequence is TGCGCCAGCAGCCCGTCCGGACAGGGGCTCAACGAGCAGTACTTC. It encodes CASSPSGQGLNEQYF.

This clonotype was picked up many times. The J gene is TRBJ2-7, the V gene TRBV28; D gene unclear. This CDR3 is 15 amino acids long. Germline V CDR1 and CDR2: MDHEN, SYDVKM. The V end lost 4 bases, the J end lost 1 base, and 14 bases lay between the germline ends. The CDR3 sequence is CASSSPSWTSYEQYF. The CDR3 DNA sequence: TGTGCCAGCAGTTCCCCTTCCTGGACGTCCTACGAGCAGTACTTC.

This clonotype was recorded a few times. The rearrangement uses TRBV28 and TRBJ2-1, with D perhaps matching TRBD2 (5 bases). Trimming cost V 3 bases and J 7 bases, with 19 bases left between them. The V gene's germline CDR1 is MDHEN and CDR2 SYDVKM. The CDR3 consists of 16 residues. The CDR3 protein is CASSFPLDQTGNEQFF. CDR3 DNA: TGTGCCAGCAGTTTCCCCCTGGACCAAACGGGGAATGAGCAGTTCTTC.

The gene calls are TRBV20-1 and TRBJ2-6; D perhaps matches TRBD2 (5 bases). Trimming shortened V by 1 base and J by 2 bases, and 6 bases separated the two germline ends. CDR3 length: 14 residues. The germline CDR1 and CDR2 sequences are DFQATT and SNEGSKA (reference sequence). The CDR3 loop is CSARVEAGANVLTF. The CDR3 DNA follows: TGCAGTGCTAGAGTGGAGGCTGGGGCCAACGTCCTGACTTTC.

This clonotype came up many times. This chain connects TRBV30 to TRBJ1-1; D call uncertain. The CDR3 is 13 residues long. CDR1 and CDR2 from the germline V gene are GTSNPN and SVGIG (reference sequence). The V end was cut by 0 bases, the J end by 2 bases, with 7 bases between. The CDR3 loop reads CAWSVQGNTEAFF. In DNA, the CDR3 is TGTGCCTGGAGTGTACAAGGTAACACTGAAGCTTTCTTT.

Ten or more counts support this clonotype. In DNA, the CDR3 is TGTGCCAGCAGCCCGACCCCAGGGGTTATGGGGGAGCTGTTTTTT. Translation gives CASSPTPGVMGELFF. The V and J genes are TRBV7-8 and TRBJ2-2; weak D call: TRBD1 (6 bases). Trimming stripped 5 bases from V and 8 bases from J, with 18 bases between. This CDR3 is built from 15 residues. Germline V gene lookup returns CDR1 SGHVS and CDR2 FQNEAQ.

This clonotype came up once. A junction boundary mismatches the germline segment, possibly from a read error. The CDR3 nucleotides are TGTGCCATCAGTCCTGAGGGGATAGGCTACACCTTC. This encodes CAISPEGIGYTF. The chain carries TRBV24-1 and TRBJ1-2; possible D gene TRBD1, 5 bases. Germline CDR1 reads KGHDR; CDR2 reads SFDVKD. CDR3 length: 12 residues.

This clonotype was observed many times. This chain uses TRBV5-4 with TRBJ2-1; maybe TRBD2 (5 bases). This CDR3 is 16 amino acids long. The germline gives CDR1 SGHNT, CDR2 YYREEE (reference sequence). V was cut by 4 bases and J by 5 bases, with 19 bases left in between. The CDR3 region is CASSHPTTSRNNEQFF. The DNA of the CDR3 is TGTGCCAGCAGCCACCCGACCACTAGTCGTAACAATGAGCAGTTCTTC.

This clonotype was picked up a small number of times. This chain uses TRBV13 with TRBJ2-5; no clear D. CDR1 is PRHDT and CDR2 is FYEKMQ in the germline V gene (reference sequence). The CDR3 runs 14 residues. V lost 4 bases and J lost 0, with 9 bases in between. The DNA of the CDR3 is TGTGCCAGCAGCTCCTTCTTCGACCAAGAGACCCAGTACTTC. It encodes CASSSFFDQETQYF.

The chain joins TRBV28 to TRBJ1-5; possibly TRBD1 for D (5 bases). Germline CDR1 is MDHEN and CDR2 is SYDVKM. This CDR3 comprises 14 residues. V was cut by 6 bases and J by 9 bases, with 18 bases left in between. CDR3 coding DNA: TGTGCCAGCAGGCCAGAAGGGGTTGGTCGGCCCCAGCATTTT. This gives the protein CASRPEGVGRPQHF.

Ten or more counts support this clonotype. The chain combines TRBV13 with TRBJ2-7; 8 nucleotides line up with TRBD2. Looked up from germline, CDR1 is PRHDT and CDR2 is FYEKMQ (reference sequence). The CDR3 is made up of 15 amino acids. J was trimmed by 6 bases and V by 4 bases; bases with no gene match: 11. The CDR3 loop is CASSSPGTSHGEQYF. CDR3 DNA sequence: TGTGCCAGCAGCTCGCCGGGGACTAGTCACGGCGAGCAGTACTTC. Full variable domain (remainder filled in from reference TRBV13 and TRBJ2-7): AAGVIQSPRHLIKEKRETATLKCYPIPRHDTVYWYQQGPGQDPQFLISFYEKMQSDKGSIPDRFSAQQFSDYHSELNMSSLELGDSALYFCASSSPGTSHGEQYFGPGTRLTVT.

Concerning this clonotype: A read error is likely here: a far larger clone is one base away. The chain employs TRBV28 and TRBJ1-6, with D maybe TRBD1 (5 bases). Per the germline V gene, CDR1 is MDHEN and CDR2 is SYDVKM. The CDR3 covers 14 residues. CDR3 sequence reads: CASSLRGRNPPLHF. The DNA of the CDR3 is TGTGCCAGCAGTTTAAGGGGTCGTAATCCACCCCTCCACTTT.

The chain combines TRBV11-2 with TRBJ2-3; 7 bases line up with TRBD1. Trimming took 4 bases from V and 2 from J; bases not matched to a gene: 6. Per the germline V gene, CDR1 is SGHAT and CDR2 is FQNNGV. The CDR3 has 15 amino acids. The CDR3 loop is CASSYTGQNTDTQYF. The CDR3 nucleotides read TGTGCCAGCAGCTATACGGGACAGAACACAGATACGCAGTATTTT.

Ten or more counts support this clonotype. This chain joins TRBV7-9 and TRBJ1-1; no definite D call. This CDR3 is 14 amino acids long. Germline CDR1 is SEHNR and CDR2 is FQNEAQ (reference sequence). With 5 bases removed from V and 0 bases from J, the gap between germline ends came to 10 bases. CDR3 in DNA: TGTGCCAGCAGCAGGGATACCATGAACACTGAAGCTTTCTTT. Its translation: CASSRDTMNTEAFF.

The CDR3 sequence is CASSSQGYEEPQHF. In DNA form, the CDR3 reads TGTGCCAGTAGTTCGCAGGGGTATGAGGAGCCCCAGCATTTT. The chain joins TRBV19 to TRBJ1-5; the D gene is possibly TRBD1 (6 bases). Germline V gene lookup returns CDR1 LNHDA and CDR2 SQIVND (reference sequence). V was trimmed by 5 bases and J by 8 bases, leaving 16 bases between them. The CDR3 runs 14 residues.

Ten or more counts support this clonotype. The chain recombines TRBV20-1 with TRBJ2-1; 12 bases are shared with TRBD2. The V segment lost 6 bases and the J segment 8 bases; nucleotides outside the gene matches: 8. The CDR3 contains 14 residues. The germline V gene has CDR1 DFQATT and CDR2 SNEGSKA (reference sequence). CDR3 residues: CSAPRASGGDEQFF. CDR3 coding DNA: TGCAGTGCCCCCAGGGCTAGCGGGGGGGATGAGCAGTTCTTC.

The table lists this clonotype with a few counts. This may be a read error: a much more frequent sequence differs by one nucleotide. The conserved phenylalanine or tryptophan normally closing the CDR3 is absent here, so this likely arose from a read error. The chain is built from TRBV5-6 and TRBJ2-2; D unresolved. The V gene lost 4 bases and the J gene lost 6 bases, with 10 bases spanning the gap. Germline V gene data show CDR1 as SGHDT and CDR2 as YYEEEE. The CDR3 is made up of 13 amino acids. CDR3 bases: TGTGCCAGCAGCCCACGTAGGGCCGGGGAGCTGTTTCTT. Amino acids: CASSPRRAGELFL.

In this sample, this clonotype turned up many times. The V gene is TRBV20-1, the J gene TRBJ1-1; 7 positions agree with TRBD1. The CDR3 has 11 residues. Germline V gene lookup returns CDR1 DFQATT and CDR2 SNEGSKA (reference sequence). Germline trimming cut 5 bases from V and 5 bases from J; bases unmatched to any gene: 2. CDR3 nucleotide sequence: TGCAGTGCTGTCAGGGGGACTGAAGCTTTCTTT. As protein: CSAVRGTEAFF.

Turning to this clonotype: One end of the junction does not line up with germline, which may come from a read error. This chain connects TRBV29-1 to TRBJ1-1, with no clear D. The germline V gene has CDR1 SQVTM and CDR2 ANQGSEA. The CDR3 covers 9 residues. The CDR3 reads CSVEGNRVF. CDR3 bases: TGCAGCGTTGAAGGTAATCGGGTCTTT.

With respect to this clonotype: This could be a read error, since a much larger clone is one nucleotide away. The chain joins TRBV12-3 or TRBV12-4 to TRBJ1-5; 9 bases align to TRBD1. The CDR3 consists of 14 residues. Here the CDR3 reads CAGRPGTGTQPQHF. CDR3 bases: TGTGCCGGCAGACCCGGGACAGGGACTCAGCCCCAGCATTTT.

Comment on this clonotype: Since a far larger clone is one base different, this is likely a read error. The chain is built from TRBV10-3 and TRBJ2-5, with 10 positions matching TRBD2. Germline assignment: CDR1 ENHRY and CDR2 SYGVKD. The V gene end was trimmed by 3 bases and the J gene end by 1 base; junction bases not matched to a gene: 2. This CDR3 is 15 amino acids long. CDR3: CAISEASGGQETQYF. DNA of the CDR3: TGTGCCATCAGTGAAGCTAGCGGGGGCCAAGAGACCCAGTACTTC.

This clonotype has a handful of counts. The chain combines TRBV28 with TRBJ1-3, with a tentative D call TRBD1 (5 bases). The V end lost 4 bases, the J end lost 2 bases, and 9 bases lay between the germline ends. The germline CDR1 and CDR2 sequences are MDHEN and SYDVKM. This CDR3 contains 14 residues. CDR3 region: CASSSPGAGNTIYF. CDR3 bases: TGTGCCAGCAGTTCCCCGGGGGCTGGAAACACCATATATTTT.

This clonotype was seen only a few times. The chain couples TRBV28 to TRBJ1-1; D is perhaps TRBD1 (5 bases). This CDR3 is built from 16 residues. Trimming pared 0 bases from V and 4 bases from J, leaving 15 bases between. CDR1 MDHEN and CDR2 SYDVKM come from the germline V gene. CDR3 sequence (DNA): TGTGCCAGCAGTTTATGGGGTGGGGGTCGGGGCACTGAAGCTTTCTTT. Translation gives CASSLWGGGRGTEAFF.

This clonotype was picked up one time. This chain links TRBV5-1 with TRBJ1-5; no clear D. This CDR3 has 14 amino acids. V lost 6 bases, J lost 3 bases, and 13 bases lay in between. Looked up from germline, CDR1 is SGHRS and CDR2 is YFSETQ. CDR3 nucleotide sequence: TGCGCCAGCATACCCAACAGCAACAATCAGCCCCAGCATTTT. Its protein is CASIPNSNNQPQHF.

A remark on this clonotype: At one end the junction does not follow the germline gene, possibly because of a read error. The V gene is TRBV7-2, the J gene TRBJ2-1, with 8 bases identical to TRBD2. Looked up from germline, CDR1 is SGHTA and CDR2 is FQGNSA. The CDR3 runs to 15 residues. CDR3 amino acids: CASSLLADSYSEQFF. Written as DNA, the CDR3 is TGTGCCAGCAGCCTACTAGCGGATTCCTACAGTGAGCAGTTCTTC.